This T cell receptor beta chain comes out of a study of blood T cell repertoires in COVID-19. Study details: T cells, B-cell-depleted T cells, or PBMCs provided the cDNA or gDNA that served as material.

This CDR3 contains 15 residues. CDR1 and CDR2 (germline): SGDLS, YYNGEE. Trimming took 4 bases from V and 4 from J; bases not matched to a gene: 8. Authors' methods: It was from reference gene primer amplification that nucleated cell counts were estimated. Profiled with immunoSEQ multiplex PCR; TCRdb holds only in-frame clones, not every one. That table furnishes V, J and clone size, whereas the DNA furnished D and trimming. The sample lists some 50,000 clones, more than 75% occurring once. The chain is built from TRBV9 and TRBJ1-3; 7 nucleotides line up with TRBD1. This sequence was found in a human donor in a cohort sampled during active COVID-19. The sequencing sample was made of peripheral blood. Here the CDR3 DNA reads TGTGCCAGCAGCTCCGGAACAGGGGACGGAAACACCATATATTTT. It encodes CASSSGTGDGNTIYF.